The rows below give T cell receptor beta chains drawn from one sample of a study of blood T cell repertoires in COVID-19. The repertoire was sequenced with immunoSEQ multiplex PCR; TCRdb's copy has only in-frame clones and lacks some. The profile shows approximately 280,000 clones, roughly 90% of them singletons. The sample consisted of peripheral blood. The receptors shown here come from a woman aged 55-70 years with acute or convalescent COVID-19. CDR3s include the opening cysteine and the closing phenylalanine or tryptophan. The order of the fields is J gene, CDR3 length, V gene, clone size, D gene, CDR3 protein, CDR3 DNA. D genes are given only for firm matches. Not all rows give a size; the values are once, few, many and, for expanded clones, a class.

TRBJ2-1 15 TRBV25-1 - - CASSQGLAGDNEQFF TGTGCCAGCAGTCAGGGGCTAGCTGGGGACAATGAGCAGTTCTTC
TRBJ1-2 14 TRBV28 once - CASTNGAGHYGYTF TGTGCCAGCACAAACGGAGCGGGGCACTATGGCTACACCTTC
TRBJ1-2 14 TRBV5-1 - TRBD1 CASSYGQGNYGYTF TGCGCCAGCAGCTATGGACAGGGGAACTATGGCTACACCTTC
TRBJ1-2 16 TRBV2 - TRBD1 CASIPGLGQGSVSYTF TGTGCCAGCATCCCTGGGTTAGGACAGGGGAGTGTGAGCTACACCTTC
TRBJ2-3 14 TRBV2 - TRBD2 CASSAAGGGYTQYF TGTGCCAGCAGTGCGGCGGGGGGAGGATATACGCAGTATTTT
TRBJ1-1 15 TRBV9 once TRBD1 CASSVAEGAGTEAFF TGTGCCAGCAGCGTAGCTGAGGGGGCTGGGACTGAAGCTTTCTTT
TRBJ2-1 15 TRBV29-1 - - CSVDRRDGPYNEQFF TGCAGCGTTGACCGGAGGGACGGCCCCTACAATGAGCAGTTCTTC
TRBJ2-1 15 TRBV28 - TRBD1 CASSLPGTGFHEQFF TGTGCCAGCAGTCTCCCCGGGACAGGGTTCCATGAGCAGTTCTTC
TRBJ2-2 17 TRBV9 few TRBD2 CASSSLSGRGNTGELFF TGTGCCAGCAGCTCCCTTAGCGGGAGGGGGAACACCGGGGAGCTGTTTTTT
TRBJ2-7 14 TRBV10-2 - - CASSTGGLTYEQYF TGCGCCAGCAGCACGGGGGGCCTCACCTACGAGCAGTACTTC
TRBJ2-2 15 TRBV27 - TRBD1 CASSPRQGGTGELFF TGTGCCAGCAGCCCAAGACAGGGGGGCACCGGGGAGCTGTTTTTT
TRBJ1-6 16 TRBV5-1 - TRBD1 CASSLAGQGNGSPLHF TGCGCCAGCAGCTTGGCGGGACAGGGTAACGGGTCACCCCTCCACTTT
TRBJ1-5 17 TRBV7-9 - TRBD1 CASSRSGTGLSNQPQHF TGTGCCAGCAGCCGAAGCGGGACAGGGTTAAGCAATCAGCCCCAGCATTTT
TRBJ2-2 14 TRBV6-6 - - CASSPQGYTGELFF TGTGCCAGCAGTCCTCAGGGGTACACCGGGGAGCTGTTTTTT
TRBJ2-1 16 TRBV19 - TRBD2 CASSVPSGSSYNEQFF TGTGCCAGTAGTGTCCCTAGCGGGAGCTCCTACAATGAGCAGTTCTTC